This entry concerns a single T cell receptor (beta chain). The data were obtained in a study of blood T cell repertoires in COVID-19. For the study at large: T cells, B-cell-depleted T cells, or PBMCs provided the cDNA or gDNA that served as material.

Trimming removed 1 base from V and 10 bases from J, with 12 bases in between. Germline CDR1 reads SGDLS; CDR2 reads YYNGEE. The CDR3 loop spans 13 amino acids. TCRdb keeps only in-frame clones here, not all; method: immunoSEQ multiplex PCR. Seen here are roughly 200,000 clones, around 90% observed once, and the top ten hold about 0.59%. This receptor was obtained from a man between 45 and 60 years old with acute or convalescent COVID-19. The rearrangement links TRBV9 to TRBJ2-1; TRBD2 is a possible D gene (5 bases). What was sequenced was peripheral blood. CDR3 sequence: CASSVQARREQFF. DNA for the CDR3: TGTGCCAGCAGCGTACAGGCCCGGAGGGAGCAGTTCTTC.